The 29 T cell receptor beta chains in this list originate from one sample, sequenced in a study of Graves' ophthalmopathy and Graves' hyperthyroidism. Amplified material comprised TCR beta CDR3 regions derived from RNA transcripts. RT-PCR with HTBI primers came first, then second-round multiplex PCR. TCRdb ran MiXCR on the multiplex PCR reads and lists one entry per CDR3 protein. This table holds around 1,200,000 distinct CDR3 sequences, less than 45% found once. Sequenced: peripheral blood or thyroid tissue (not recorded which). The receptors were sampled from an adult man with Graves' hyperthyroidism.

This chain uses TRBV19 with TRBJ1-2, with D possibly matching TRBD1 (5 bases). Germline lookup yields CDR1 LNHDA and CDR2 SQIVND (reference sequence). Trimming took off 3 bases at V and 6 bases at J, with 17 bases between the two ends. This CDR3 is 15 amino acids long. This CDR3 is CASSMFRDVLDGYTF. In nucleotides, the CDR3 is TGTGCCAGTAGTATGTTCAGGGATGTGTTGGATGGCTACACCTTC.

Regarding this clonotype: This may be a read error: a much more frequent sequence differs by one nucleotide. This chain uses TRBV9 with TRBJ1-4; D unresolved. CDR1 is SGDLS, CDR2 YYNGEE, per germline. The V end lost 4 bases, the J end lost 1 base, and 17 bases lay between the germline ends. This CDR3 is built from 17 residues. This CDR3 is CASSIAPTLGTNEKLFF. The CDR3 coding sequence is TGTGCCAGCAGCATAGCTCCTACGCTGGGAACTAATGAAAAACTGTTTTTT.

This clonotype was seen many times. The V gene is TRBV4-1, the J gene TRBJ1-2; 8 nucleotides align to TRBD1. This CDR3 has 15 amino acids. Per germline, CDR1 MGHRA and CDR2 YSYEKL. Losses at the gene ends were 1 base for V and 10 bases for J; bases not matched to a gene: 11. The CDR3 DNA is TGCGCCAGCAGCCAAGGACACACAGGGGGAGTCGACTACACCTTC. It codes for CASSQGHTGGVDYTF.

The J gene is TRBJ2-5, the V gene TRBV20-1, with TRBD1 as a possible D gene (8 bases). Germline V CDR1 and CDR2: DFQATT, SNEGSKA (reference sequence). With 3 bases removed from V and 4 bases from J, the gap between germline ends came to 21 bases. CDR3 length: 16 amino acids. The CDR3 DNA follows: TGCAGTGCTAGTGACCGCGACAGGGGAGGGGGAGAGACCCAGTACTTC. This sequence encodes CSASDRDRGGGETQYF.

Concerning this clonotype itself: A much bigger clone sits one base away, suggesting this may be a read error. The J gene is TRBJ1-6, the V gene TRBV4-2, with 7 bases aligning to TRBD1. The germline V gene encodes CDR1 LGHNA and CDR2 YNFKEQ. The CDR3 is made up of 15 amino acids. CDR3 sequence: CASSQDGTENSLLHF. The CDR3, as DNA: TGTGCCAGCAGCCAAGATGGGACAGAAAATTCACTCCTCCACTTT.

CDR3 sequence reads: CASGFGTVNSPLHF. The CDR3 nucleotides are TGTGCCAGCGGTTTCGGGACAGTTAATTCACCCCTCCACTTT. The rearrangement uses TRBV2 and TRBJ1-6, with 7 positions matching TRBD1. Unmatched junction bases numbered 7, after V lost 8 bases and J lost 6 bases. CDR1 is SNHLY, CDR2 FYNNEI, per germline. The CDR3 has 14 amino acids.

This clonotype was detected once. The rearrangement uses TRBV10-3 and TRBJ1-2, with D unresolved. This CDR3 has 12 amino acids. Trimming removed 3 bases from V and 6 bases from J, with 8 bases in between. Germline V gene sequence: CDR1 ENHRY, CDR2 SYGVKD. The CDR3 nucleotides read TGTGCCATCAGTGACAGGAGCGATGGCTACACCTTC. Encoded protein: CAISDRSDGYTF.

This clonotype has more than one count but fewer than ten. The CDR3 nucleotides read TGTGCCAGCAGTCTTCGACACGGTTCCTACGAGCAGTACTTC. Translating gives CASSLRHGSYEQYF. The V call is TRBV6-5, the J call TRBJ2-7; the D is unclear. The CDR3 is made up of 14 amino acids. Trimming took off 5 bases at V and 1 base at J, with 12 bases between the two ends. The germline CDR1 and CDR2 sequences are MNHEY and SVGAGI.

V usage is TRBV29-1 and J usage is TRBJ2-7; 8 bases align to TRBD1. Trimming cost V 6 bases and J 3 bases; bases outside gene matches: 7. Germline V gives CDR1 SQVTM, CDR2 ANQGSEA. The length of the CDR3 is 13 residues. The CDR3 reads CSVSTGDSYEQYF. The CDR3 coding sequence is TGCAGCGTCTCGACAGGGGACAGCTACGAGCAGTACTTC.

Many counts were recorded for this clonotype. V gene TRBV15 combines with J gene TRBJ1-5, with 11 bases fitting TRBD1. The CDR3 spans 18 residues. Germline CDR1 reads LNHNV; CDR2 reads YYDKDF (reference sequence). V shed 2 bases, J shed 4 bases, and the junction held 10 bases outside the gene matches. The CDR3 bases are TGTGCCACCAGCAGACCCCGGACAGGGGGCCTACCTAATCAGCCCCAGCATTTT. It is translated as CATSRPRTGGLPNQPQHF.

This clonotype was seen a few times. The chain couples TRBV7-9 to TRBJ2-5; D remains ambiguous. V dropped 5 bases and J dropped 3 bases, with 10 bases sitting between them. Germline lookup yields CDR1 SEHNR and CDR2 FQNEAQ (reference sequence). The CDR3 runs to 13 residues. The CDR3 region has the DNA TGTGCCAGCAGCCTGAGACAAGAAGAGACCCAGTACTTC. Translating gives CASSLRQEETQYF.

This clonotype was seen a handful of times. The chain has TRBV5-4 and TRBJ2-3; D is unclear. V gave up 4 bases and J gave up 1 base, with 4 bases separating them. This CDR3 has 12 residues. CDR1 SGHNT and CDR2 YYREEE come from the germline V gene (reference sequence). In DNA form, the CDR3 reads TGTGCCAGCAGCGTCGGCACAGATACGCAGTATTTT. Its translation: CASSVGTDTQYF. Variable domain in full (rest from reference TRBV5-4 and TRBJ2-3): ETGVTQSPTHLIKTRGQQVTLRCSSQSGHNTVSWYQQALGQGPQFIFQYYREEENGRGNFPPRFSGLQFPNYSSELNVNALELDDSALYLCASSVGTDTQYFGPGTRLTVL.

This chain connects TRBV4-3 to TRBJ1-6; possible D gene TRBD1, 5 bases. The length of the CDR3 is 15 residues. Trimming pared 0 bases from V and 10 bases from J, leaving 13 bases between. Germline CDR1 LGHNA, CDR2 YSLEER. As DNA, the CDR3 is TGCGCCAGCAGCCAAGATCGCAGGGTATTCTCACCCCTCCACTTT. Protein product: CASSQDRRVFSPLHF.

This clonotype was observed at least ten times. CDR3 in DNA: TGCAGTGCTACCCCAGGGGCGGCCTTGAACACTGAAGCTTTCTTT. Translated: CSATPGAALNTEAFF. The gene calls are TRBV20-1 and TRBJ1-1, with TRBD1 as a possible D gene (6 bases). The V gene's germline CDR1 is DFQATT and CDR2 SNEGSKA (reference sequence). The CDR3 is made up of 15 amino acids. Between the trimmed V and J ends, which lost 4 bases and 0 bases, there was a span of 15 bases.

This clonotype was seen ten or more times. V and J are TRBV10-3 and TRBJ1-5; possibly TRBD1 for D (5 bases). In germline, CDR1 is ENHRY, CDR2 SYGVKD. Trimming took off 3 bases at V and 3 bases at J, with 12 bases between the two ends. This CDR3 has 15 amino acids. The CDR3: CAISDLGTDNQPQHF. CDR3 in DNA: TGTGCCATCAGTGACCTGGGGACCGACAATCAGCCCCAGCATTTT.

At least ten counts were recorded for this clonotype. CDR3 DNA: TGCAGTGCTAGTTGGCAAGCTGATGGCTACACCTTC. The encoded protein is CSASWQADGYTF. The genes are TRBV20-1 and TRBJ1-2, with D unclear. The CDR3 loop spans 12 amino acids. CDR1 DFQATT and CDR2 SNEGSKA come from the germline V gene (reference sequence). V was trimmed by 3 bases and J by 6 bases, leaving 11 bases between them.

This chain joins TRBV10-3 and TRBJ2-7; D call uncertain. Germline loops: CDR1 ENHRY, CDR2 SYGVKD. Trimming removed 4 bases from V and 3 bases from J, with 19 bases in between. CDR3 length: 16 amino acids. The CDR3 coding sequence is TGTGCCATCAGTGTTGGGCACGGCGATACGTACTACGAGCAGTACTTC. Its translation is CAISVGHGDTYYEQYF.

The J gene is TRBJ1-5, the V gene TRBV24-1; D gene ambiguous. Germline lookup yields CDR1 KGHDR and CDR2 SFDVKD. The CDR3 spans 14 residues. V lost 11 bases to trimming and J lost 6 bases, with 19 bases between them. The CDR3 sequence is CASSPGPAGQPQHF. CDR3 in DNA: TGTGCCAGCAGCCCGGGCCCGGCGGGTCAGCCCCAGCATTTT.

There are many counts of this clonotype. The V and J genes are TRBV7-2 and TRBJ2-7; D is tentatively TRBD1 or TRBD2 (5 bases each). With 3 bases removed from V and 0 bases from J, the gap between germline ends came to 12 bases. Looked up from germline, CDR1 is SGHTA and CDR2 is FQGNSA. CDR3 length: 15 residues. The CDR3 sequence is CASSLRGHSSYEQYF. In DNA form, the CDR3 reads TGTGCCAGCAGCTTGAGGGGTCACAGCTCCTACGAGCAGTACTTC.

The chain is built from TRBV24-1 and TRBJ1-5, with 8 bases lining up with TRBD1. CDR1 and CDR2 (germline): KGHDR, SFDVKD. The CDR3 is 15 residues long. V gave up 3 bases and J gave up 8 bases; unmatched junction bases: 8. The CDR3 loop reads CATSDDGQGLEPQHF. CDR3 nucleotides: TGTGCCACCAGTGATGACGGACAGGGCCTGGAGCCCCAGCATTTT.

This clonotype was counted many times. The rearrangement links TRBV7-6 to TRBJ2-5; D perhaps matches TRBD1 (6 bases). V lost 5 bases and J 4 bases, leaving 11 bases between the germline ends. Germline CDR1 and CDR2: SGHVS and FNYEAQ. CDR3 length: 13 residues. CDR3 loop: CASSPSGAETQYF. CDR3 DNA: TGTGCCAGCAGCCCGTCAGGGGCAGAGACCCAGTACTTC. Filled out from reference TRBV7-6 and TRBJ2-5, the complete variable domain reads GAGVSQSPRYKVTKRGQDVALRCDPISGHVSLYWYRQALGQGPEFLTYFNYEAQQDKSGLPNDRFSAERPEGSISTLTIQRTEQRDSAMYRCASSPSGAETQYFGPGTRLLVL.

The J gene is TRBJ1-1, the V gene TRBV20-1; 8 bases align to TRBD1. Losses at the gene ends were 7 bases for V and 6 bases for J; bases not matched to a gene: 10. The CDR3 runs to 13 residues. CDR1 and CDR2 (germline): DFQATT, SNEGSKA (reference sequence). The CDR3 DNA sequence: TGCAGTGGGGGGGACAGGCTGAATGCTGAAGCTTTCTTT. It codes for CSGGDRLNAEAFF.

The chain links TRBV3-1 to TRBJ2-7; D unresolved. V shed 3 bases and J shed 3 bases, with 6 bases lying between them. This CDR3 contains 12 residues. From germline, CDR1 is LGHDT and CDR2 YNNKEL (reference sequence). This CDR3 is CASSHESYEQYF. The CDR3 DNA reads TGTGCCAGCAGCCATGAGAGCTACGAGCAGTACTTC.

The chain recombines TRBV7-2 with TRBJ2-2, with D tentatively TRBD2 (6 bases). The CDR3 length is 14 residues. The V and J ends lost 5 bases and 5 bases respectively, with 12 bases between them. Germline V gives CDR1 SGHTA, CDR2 FQGNSA. The CDR3: CASSQGGPTGELFF. CDR3 coding DNA: TGTGCCAGCAGCCAGGGAGGACCGACCGGGGAGCTGTTTTTT.

At least ten counts were recorded for this clonotype. The chain joins TRBV9 to TRBJ2-2; unclear D gene. Trimming took 0 bases from V and 7 from J, leaving 4 bases between them. This CDR3 is built from 12 residues. Germline-derived CDR1 and CDR2 are SGDLS and YYNGEE. The CDR3 loop is CASSVGHGELFF. CDR3 coding DNA: TGTGCCAGCAGCGTAGGTCACGGGGAGCTGTTTTTT.

In this sample, this clonotype turned up many times. The chain recombines TRBV20-1 with TRBJ2-7; D possibly uses TRBD1 or TRBD2 (6 bases each). Between the trimmed V and J ends, which lost 4 bases and 5 bases, there was a span of 15 bases. The CDR3 extends over 13 amino acids. The germline gives CDR1 DFQATT, CDR2 SNEGSKA (reference sequence). The CDR3 protein is CSATEEGGDEQYF. DNA of the CDR3: TGCAGTGCTACCGAAGAGGGGGGCGACGAGCAGTACTTC.

This clonotype was seen a handful of times. This chain joins TRBV6-5 and TRBJ1-5; no definite D call. This CDR3 spans 13 amino acids. Germline lookup yields CDR1 MNHEY and CDR2 SVGAGI. Trimming cost V 6 bases and J 7 bases, with 13 bases left between them. Here the CDR3 DNA reads TGTGCCAGCAGCCCACACAGCTCCCAGCCCCAGCATTTT. Residues: CASSPHSSQPQHF.

Only a few counts were recorded for this clonotype. The CDR3, as DNA: TGTGCCTGGAGTGGTTCCGGGCAAGACGACTACGAGCAGTACTTC. Amino acid sequence: CAWSGSGQDDYEQYF. The rearrangement joins TRBV30 to TRBJ2-7, with D unresolved. Germline values: CDR1 GTSNPN, CDR2 SVGIG (reference sequence). Trimming removed 1 base from V and 3 bases from J, with 16 bases in between. The CDR3 length is 15 residues. The variable domain in full, completed from reference TRBV30 and TRBJ2-7, reads SQTIHQWPATLVQPVGSPLSLECTVEGTSNPNLYWYRQAAGRGLQLLFYSVGIGQISSEVPQNLSASRPQDRQFILSSKKLLLSDSGFYLCAWSGSGQDDYEQYFGPGTRLTVT.

This clonotype showed up just a few times. The CDR3 nucleotides are TGTGCCACCGTTGATCAGGATAATCAGCCCCAGCATTTT. Amino acid sequence: CATVDQDNQPQHF. This chain uses TRBV2 with TRBJ1-5; D gene ambiguous. The V gene lost 10 bases and the J gene lost 4 bases, with 14 bases spanning the gap. The V gene's germline CDR1 is SNHLY and CDR2 FYNNEI. The CDR3 covers 13 residues.